The T cell receptor (beta chain) under discussion was sequenced for a study of OX40 agonist ivuxolimab in advanced cancers. Study as a whole: It was ivuxolimab, an agonistic anti-OX40 (CD134) antibody, that patients were treated with. Hepatocellular carcinoma, melanoma, renal cell or head and neck cancer occurred in dose-escalation patients. Study observations and caveats: CD8+ T cells were the subset that, on average, had more expanded clones than CD4+.

This clone was detected once. Its antigen is undetermined. The identical CDR3 is also encoded by other nucleotide sequences in the sample. Prior autoimmune disease or systemic immunosuppression barred patients. The CDR3 runs 11 residues. Germline values: CDR1 MDHEN, CDR2 SYDVKM. Trimming took off 8 bases at V and 1 base at J, with 5 bases between the two ends. This table comes from immunoSEQ multiplex PCR, and its TCRdb copy is limited to in-frame clones, with some not included. Among approximately 43,000 clones listed, 85% were seen once. The genes are TRBV28 and TRBJ1-1; no clear D. The receptor was isolated from an adult with an advanced solid tumor such as melanoma, head and neck, liver or kidney cancer. The specimen was CD4+ or CD8+ T cells sorted from blood, collected in a trial of the OX40 agonist ivuxolimab. The CDR3 nucleotides read TGTGCCAGCCGCCGGAACACTGAAGCTTTCTTT. It encodes CASRRNTEAFF.